The 32 T cell receptor beta chains listed next were all sequenced from one sample in a study of T-cell reconstitution after alpha-beta-depleted transplantation in children. Preparation of the TCRbeta library used unique molecular identifiers. TCRdb itself ran the PCR reads through MiXCR, one entry per CDR3 protein. The sample lists a few hundred thousand distinct CDR3 sequences, approximately 10% occurring once. Here the sequenced sample was PBMCs from the stem cell graft donor, taken from the stem cell graft. The receptor source for this set is a human donor who donated a stem cell graft to a child with acute lymphoblastic leukemia.

This clonotype was observed a handful of times. The chain recombines TRBV5-1 with TRBJ2-1, with TRBD2 matching over 13 bases. Germline V gives CDR1 SGHRS, CDR2 YFSETQ. The V and J ends lost 4 bases and 8 bases, in that order; junction bases with no gene match: 6. The CDR3 length is 15 residues. In nucleotides, the CDR3 is TGCGCCAGCAGCCCTGGACTAGCGGGAGTCCATGAGCAGTTCTTC. This encodes CASSPGLAGVHEQFF.

This chain joins TRBV10-3 and TRBJ2-3; TRBD2 matches at 9 bases. Trimming removed 0 bases from V and 0 bases from J; junction bases left unmatched: 7. In germline, CDR1 is ENHRY, CDR2 SYGVKD. The CDR3 loop spans 18 amino acids. DNA of the CDR3: TGTGCCATCAGTGAGTCCTTGCGGGAGGGGATAAGCACAGATACGCAGTATTTT. It translates to CAISESLREGISTDTQYF.

The sample holds many counts of this clonotype. The chain recombines TRBV28 with TRBJ2-2; D is undetermined. The germline V and J ends were trimmed by 7 bases and 2 bases, with 11 bases remaining between them. From germline, CDR1 is MDHEN and CDR2 SYDVKM. CDR3 size: 14 residues. The chain's CDR3 is CASNPRTNTGELFF. The CDR3 DNA is TGTGCCAGCAACCCCAGAACTAACACCGGGGAGCTGTTTTTT. The full variable domain, its missing parts supplied by reference TRBV28 and TRBJ2-2, is DVKVTQSSRYLVKRTGEKVFLECVQDMDHENMFWYRQDPGLGLRLIYFSYDVKMKEKGDIPEGYSVSREKKERFSLILESASTNQTSMYLCASNPRTNTGELFFGEGSRLTVL.

This clonotype was seen more than once but under ten times. It is likely a read error, because the conserved phenylalanine at the end of the CDR3 is missing. The rearrangement uses TRBV4-1 and TRBJ2-3; 7 nucleotides agree with TRBD1. The V and J ends lost 1 base and 0 bases, in that order; junction bases with no gene match: 1. Looked up from germline, CDR1 is MGHRA and CDR2 is YSYEKL. The CDR3 sequence is 15 residues long. The CDR3 loop is CASSQVQGSTDTQYS. The CDR3 coding sequence is TGCGCCAGCAGCCAAGTACAGGGGAGCACAGATACGCAGTATTCT.

CDR3 amino acids: CASSQPGSHAAQYF. The CDR3 DNA sequence: TGTGCCAGCAGCCAGCCGGGGTCCCATGCGGCCCAGTACTTC. The genes are TRBV14 and TRBJ2-5, with D maybe TRBD2 (5 bases). The CDR3 is 14 residues long. Trimming left V 3 bases short and J 9 bases short, with 17 bases between. Per the germline V gene, CDR1 is SGHDN and CDR2 is FVKESK.

The table lists this clonotype with a few counts. The chain recombines TRBV27 with TRBJ2-7; 8 nucleotides line up with TRBD2. Germline CDR1 is MNHEY and CDR2 is SMNVEV (reference sequence). V lost 5 bases, J lost 13 bases, and 13 bases stayed unmatched. This CDR3 contains 13 residues. In DNA form, the CDR3 reads TGTGCCAGCAGTGCCATAGCGGGACCGGTAAAATACTTC. Protein sequence: CASSAIAGPVKYF.

On this clonotype itself: Its ends do not fully match the called genes, so a read error is possible. The chain combines TRBV18 with TRBJ2-7; perhaps TRBD2 as D (6 bases). Germline CDR1 reads KGHSH; CDR2 reads LQKENI. The CDR3 is made up of 12 amino acids. The CDR3 DNA is TGTGCCAGCGCACCGAACGGGGGTGAGCAGTACTTC. Amino acid sequence: CASAPNGGEQYF.

This clonotype was seen a handful of times. The genes are TRBV5-1 and TRBJ2-7, with 8 bases aligning to TRBD1. Per germline, CDR1 SGHRS and CDR2 YFSETQ. CDR3 length: 13 amino acids. V shed 1 base and J 9 bases; nucleotides not matched to a gene: 6. CDR3 sequence reads: CASSLFQGARQYF. CDR3 DNA: TGCGCCAGCAGCTTGTTTCAGGGGGCGCGGCAGTACTTC. Full variable domain (rest looked up from reference TRBV5-1 and TRBJ2-7): KAGVTQTPRYLIKTRGQQVTLSCSPISGHRSVSWYQQTPGQGLQFLFEYFSETQRNKGNFPGRFSGRQFSNSRSEMNVSTLELGDSALYLCASSLFQGARQYFGPGTRLTVT.

This clonotype was observed a few times. The rearrangement joins TRBV5-1 to TRBJ2-3; D remains unclear. The V gene lost 3 bases and the J gene lost 8 bases, with 16 bases spanning the gap. The CDR3 is made up of 14 amino acids. Per germline, CDR1 SGHRS and CDR2 YFSETQ. The CDR3 bases are TGCGCCAGCAGCTGGAACCGATTTCTGGGTACGCAGTATTTT. Its translation is CASSWNRFLGTQYF.

In its sample, this clonotype was seen a few times. The chain has TRBV5-6 and TRBJ2-2; 11 bases fit TRBD1. The CDR3 extends over 15 amino acids. V dropped 1 base and J dropped 7; count of bases not matched to a gene: 3. The V gene's germline CDR1 is SGHDT and CDR2 YYEEEE. CDR3 nucleotide sequence: TGTGCCAGCAGCTTGTGGACAGGGGGCTTCGGGGAGCTGTTTTTT. It encodes CASSLWTGGFGELFF. The complete variable domain, with remaining parts taken from reference TRBV5-6 and TRBJ2-2, reads DAGVTQSPTHLIKTRGQQVTLRCSPKSGHDTVSWYQQALGQGPQFIFQYYEEEERQRGNFPDRFSGHQFPNYSSELNVNALLLGDSALYLCASSLWTGGFGELFFGEGSRLTVL.

This rearrangement joins TRBV5-1 to TRBJ2-7, with D possibly TRBD1 on 6 matching bases. Germline V gene lookup returns CDR1 SGHRS and CDR2 YFSETQ. Trimming removed 1 base at V and 0 bases at J, with 14 bases between. The CDR3 length is 16 residues. CDR3 sequence reads: CASSLTTGASSYEQYF. The CDR3 region has the DNA TGCGCCAGCAGCTTGACGACAGGCGCGAGCTCCTACGAGCAGTACTTC.

The V call is TRBV29-1, the J call TRBJ2-5; 7 bases match TRBD2. Trimming cost V 3 bases and J 2 bases; bases outside gene matches: 9. The CDR3 covers 15 residues. Germline V gene lookup returns CDR1 SQVTM and CDR2 ANQGSEA. CDR3 DNA sequence: TGCAGCGTTGATCCCCCCGGGACTACTCAAGAGACCCAGTACTTC. This gives the protein CSVDPPGTTQETQYF.

This clonotype was recorded many times. V is TRBV15 and J is TRBJ2-1; TRBD2 might be the D (5 bases). Trimming cost V 5 bases and J 2 bases, with 13 bases left between them. This CDR3 contains 15 residues. The germline V gene has CDR1 LNHNV and CDR2 YYDKDF (reference sequence). CDR3 nucleotide sequence: TGTGCCACCAGCGGAGGCGCGATCCCCTACAATGAGCAGTTCTTC. This sequence encodes CATSGGAIPYNEQFF. Full variable domain (rest looked up from reference TRBV15 and TRBJ2-1): DAMVIQNPRYQVTQFGKPVTLSCSQTLNHNVMYWYQQKSSQAPKLLFHYYDKDFNNEADTPDNFQSRRPNTSFCFLDIRSPGLGDTAMYLCATSGGAIPYNEQFFGPGTRLTVL.

The chain combines TRBV9 with TRBJ2-2; D gene uncertain. Trimming took 2 bases from V and 4 from J, leaving 6 bases between them. The CDR3 is 13 residues long. Germline CDR1 reads SGDLS; CDR2 reads YYNGEE. The CDR3 region is CASSVIPTGELFF. CDR3 DNA sequence: TGTGCCAGCAGCGTCATTCCCACCGGGGAGCTGTTTTTT. Full variable domain (missing parts from reference TRBV9 and TRBJ2-2): DSGVTQTPKHLITATGQRVTLRCSPRSGDLSVYWYQQSLDQGLQFLIQYYNGEERAKGNILERFSAQQFPDLHSELNLSSLELGDSALYFCASSVIPTGELFFGEGSRLTVL.

There are a few counts of this clonotype. The chain combines TRBV4-1 with TRBJ2-7; TRBD2 aligns across 10 bases. Germline V gene sequence: CDR1 MGHRA, CDR2 YSYEKL. CDR3 size: 16 residues. The V segment lost 4 bases and the J segment 2 bases; nucleotides outside the gene matches: 8. The CDR3 region is CASSLTSGLNTYEQYF. The CDR3 region has the DNA TGCGCCAGCAGCCTGACTAGCGGGCTGAATACCTACGAGCAGTACTTC.

This clonotype appeared a few times. V gene TRBV3-1 combines with J gene TRBJ2-2; 13 positions match TRBD2. The CDR3 loop spans 17 amino acids. The V gene's germline CDR1 is LGHDT and CDR2 YNNKEL (reference sequence). With 2 bases clipped from V and 6 bases from J, the junction kept 6 bases outside the gene matches. The CDR3 region is CASSQRLLAGGSGELFF. DNA of the CDR3: TGTGCCAGCAGCCAAAGACTACTAGCGGGAGGGTCCGGGGAGCTGTTTTTT.

This clonotype was detected only a few times. V gene TRBV28 combines with J gene TRBJ2-7, with 8 bases aligning to TRBD1. Germline assignment: CDR1 MDHEN and CDR2 SYDVKM. The CDR3 length is 16 residues. With 3 bases clipped from V and 6 bases from J, the junction kept 13 bases outside the gene matches. The CDR3 is CASSFPLGTGGGEQYF. DNA of the CDR3: TGTGCCAGCAGTTTCCCTCTCGGTACAGGGGGAGGCGAGCAGTACTTC.

In this sample, this clonotype turned up many times. The rearrangement links TRBV2 to TRBJ1-6, with D unresolved. The CDR3 length is 14 residues. Germline CDR1 is SNHLY and CDR2 is FYNNEI. Between the trimmed V and J ends, which lost 6 bases and 9 bases, there was a span of 15 bases. In DNA form, the CDR3 reads TGTGCCAGCAGCTCCGGCAAGCTAGGTTCACCCCTCCACTTT. It specifies CASSSGKLGSPLHF.

This clonotype was observed a handful of times. The chain carries TRBV28 and TRBJ2-3; 8 bases are a match to TRBD2. The CDR3 extends over 15 amino acids. Per the germline V gene, CDR1 is MDHEN and CDR2 is SYDVKM. The ends lost 3 bases at V and 2 bases at J; junction bases unmatched: 4. CDR3 DNA: TGTGCCAGCAGTTTCTTTGGACTAGCCACAGATACGCAGTATTTT. As protein: CASSFFGLATDTQYF.

This clonotype was observed a handful of times. The chain has TRBV6-5 and TRBJ2-7, with a weak D call TRBD1 (6 bases). Trimming left V 3 bases short and J 1 base short, with 13 bases between. The germline gives CDR1 MNHEY, CDR2 SVGAGI. This CDR3 contains 15 residues. The CDR3 loop is CASSYGGFGSYEQYF. The CDR3 bases are TGTGCCAGCAGTTATGGGGGCTTCGGGTCCTACGAGCAGTACTTC.

A few counts support this clonotype. The V and J genes are TRBV20-1 and TRBJ2-3; 11 bases are shared with TRBD2. CDR1 and CDR2 from the germline V gene are DFQATT and SNEGSKA (reference sequence). J lost 4 bases, V lost 3 bases, and 9 bases had no gene match. This CDR3 has 16 amino acids. The CDR3 sequence: CSASPRLAGQADTQYF. The CDR3 coding sequence is TGCAGTGCTAGCCCCCGACTAGCGGGGCAGGCAGATACGCAGTATTTT.

Ten or more counts support this clonotype. The rearrangement links TRBV28 to TRBJ2-7, with TRBD1 identical over 9 bases. Trimming at V came to 7 bases and at J to 2 bases, leaving 3 bases not matched to a gene. The CDR3 is 13 residues long. Germline CDR1 and CDR2: MDHEN and SYDVKM. This chain's CDR3 is CASTGQGTYEQYF. DNA of the CDR3: TGTGCCAGCACTGGACAGGGGACCTACGAGCAGTACTTC.

This rearrangement joins TRBV24-1 to TRBJ2-1; TRBD1 might be the D (5 bases). Germline CDR1 and CDR2: KGHDR and SFDVKD. The CDR3 is 18 amino acids. With 0 bases removed from V and 0 bases from J, the gap between germline ends came to 14 bases. The CDR3 is CATSDLVQGTSSYNEQFF. The CDR3 DNA reads TGTGCCACCAGTGATTTGGTTCAGGGCACGAGCTCCTACAATGAGCAGTTCTTC.

V is TRBV12-2 and J is TRBJ2-5; the table's D call TRBD1 went unverified against the DNA. TRBV12-2 corresponds to a pseudogene. This CDR3 spans 14 amino acids. The CDR3 here is CASRRTGGQETQYF. CDR3 nucleotide sequence: TGTGCAAGTCGCCGGACAGGGGGCCAGGAGACCCAGTACTTC.

This clonotype occurred a few times. V is TRBV11-1 and J is TRBJ2-1; D is perhaps TRBD1 or TRBD2 (5 bases each). V was shortened by 3 bases and J by 0 bases, with 21 bases between the two germline ends. The CDR3 sequence is 19 residues long. Germline assignment: CDR1 SGHAT and CDR2 FQDESV (reference sequence). The CDR3 bases are TGTGCCAGCAGCTTCCGGCGCCGAGGGGCCCCCCCCTCCTACAATGAGCAGTTCTTC. Protein product: CASSFRRRGAPPSYNEQFF.

The V and J genes are TRBV6-2 or TRBV6-3 and TRBJ2-7; 7 bases match TRBD1. J was trimmed by 2 bases and V by 5 bases; bases with no gene match: 9. The CDR3 has 15 amino acids. Germline V lookup: CDR1 MNHEY, CDR2 SVGEGT. CDR3 DNA sequence: TGTGCCAGCAGTGACCCCCGGCAGGGGGCCTACGAGCAGTACTTC. This sequence encodes CASSDPRQGAYEQYF.

This clonotype has only a few counts. The J gene is TRBJ2-1, the V gene TRBV20-1; tentative D call: TRBD2 (5 bases). Germline V lookup: CDR1 DFQATT, CDR2 SNEGSKA (reference sequence). CDR3 size: 16 residues. Trimming shortened V by 0 bases and J by 3 bases, and 15 bases separated the two germline ends. The CDR3 DNA sequence: TGCAGTGCTAGAGACTCGGAGGCTAGTGACTACAATGAGCAGTTCTTC. Translation gives CSARDSEASDYNEQFF.

In its sample, this clonotype was seen a few times. The chain joins TRBV30 to TRBJ2-4; TRBD2 matches at 12 bases. After removal of 4 bases from V and 0 bases from J, the junction contained 10 bases not matched to a gene. Germline V CDR1 and CDR2: GTSNPN, SVGIG (reference sequence). The CDR3 totals 18 residues. The CDR3 loop reads CAWTTSGSRFLAKNIQYF. DNA for the CDR3: TGTGCCTGGACGACTAGCGGGAGCCGGTTCCTAGCCAAAAACATTCAGTACTTC.

The chain combines TRBV15 with TRBJ2-1, with 8 nucleotides matching TRBD1. Germline V gives CDR1 LNHNV, CDR2 YYDKDF (reference sequence). This CDR3 region has 15 residues. Unmatched junction bases numbered 3, after V lost 5 bases and J lost 0 bases. The CDR3 here is CATSGTGGSYNEQFF. Here the CDR3 DNA reads TGTGCCACCAGCGGGACAGGTGGCTCCTACAATGAGCAGTTCTTC.

The chain is built from TRBV2 and TRBJ2-1; D is tentatively TRBD1 or TRBD2 (5 bases each). The CDR3 length is 15 residues. Germline CDR1 SNHLY, CDR2 FYNNEI. V lost 8 bases and J lost 4, with 18 bases in between. CDR3 sequence (DNA): TGTGCCAGCCCCGGGGAGACAGCCTGGTACAATGAGCAGTTCTTC. It is translated as CASPGETAWYNEQFF.

A few counts support this clonotype. V usage is TRBV29-1 and J usage is TRBJ2-3, with a tentative D call TRBD1 (6 bases). The CDR3 is 13 amino acids. With 7 bases removed from V and 3 bases from J, the gap between germline ends came to 14 bases. Germline V gene sequence: CDR1 SQVTM, CDR2 ANQGSEA. CDR3 amino acids: CSGTRGPTDTQYF. Written as DNA, the CDR3 is TGCAGCGGTACCAGGGGACCGACAGATACGCAGTATTTT.

With respect to this clonotype: One end of the junction varies from germline; a read error may be responsible. The chain joins TRBV6-2 or TRBV6-3 to TRBJ2-3, with D possibly matching TRBD2 (6 bases). The CDR3 sequence is 18 residues long. CDR1 and CDR2 from the germline V gene are MNHEY and SVGEGT. In DNA, the CDR3 is TGTGCCAGCATTTACTCCCCGTGGCGGGGTGAGAGCACAGATACGCAGTATTTT. Protein product: CASIYSPWRGESTDTQYF.